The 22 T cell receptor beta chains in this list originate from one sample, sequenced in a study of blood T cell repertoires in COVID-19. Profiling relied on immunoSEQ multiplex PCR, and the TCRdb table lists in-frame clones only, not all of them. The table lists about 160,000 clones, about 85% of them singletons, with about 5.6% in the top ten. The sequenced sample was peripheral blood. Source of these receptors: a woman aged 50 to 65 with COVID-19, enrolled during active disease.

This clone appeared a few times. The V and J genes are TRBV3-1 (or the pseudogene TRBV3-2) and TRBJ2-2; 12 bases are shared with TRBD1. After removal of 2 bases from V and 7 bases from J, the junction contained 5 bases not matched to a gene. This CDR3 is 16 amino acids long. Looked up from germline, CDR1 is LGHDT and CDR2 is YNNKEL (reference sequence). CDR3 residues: CASSQLGQGAIGELFF. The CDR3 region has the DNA TGTGCCAGCAGCCAATTGGGACAGGGGGCGATCGGGGAGCTGTTTTTT.

CDR3 loop: CASIQSTGNYGYTF. The CDR3 bases are TGTGCCAGTATCCAGTCGACAGGGAACTATGGCTACACCTTC. V gene TRBV19 combines with J gene TRBJ1-2, with 7 bases matching TRBD1. The CDR3 has 14 amino acids. V shed 7 bases and J 2 bases; nucleotides not matched to a gene: 7. From germline, CDR1 is LNHDA and CDR2 SQIVND (reference sequence).

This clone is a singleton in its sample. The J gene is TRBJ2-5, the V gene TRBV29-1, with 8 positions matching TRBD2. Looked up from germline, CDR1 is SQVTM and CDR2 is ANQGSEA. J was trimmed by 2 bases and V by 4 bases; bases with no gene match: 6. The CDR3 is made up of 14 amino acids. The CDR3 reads CSVGAGGRQETQYF. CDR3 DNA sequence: TGCAGCGTTGGGGCGGGGGGCAGACAAGAGACCCAGTACTTC.

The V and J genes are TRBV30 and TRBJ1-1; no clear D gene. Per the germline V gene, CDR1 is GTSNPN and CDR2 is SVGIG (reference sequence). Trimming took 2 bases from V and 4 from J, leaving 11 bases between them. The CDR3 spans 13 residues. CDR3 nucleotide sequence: TGTGCCTGGAGTTTCTCATCCAGCACTGAAGCTTTCTTT. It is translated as CAWSFSSSTEAFF.

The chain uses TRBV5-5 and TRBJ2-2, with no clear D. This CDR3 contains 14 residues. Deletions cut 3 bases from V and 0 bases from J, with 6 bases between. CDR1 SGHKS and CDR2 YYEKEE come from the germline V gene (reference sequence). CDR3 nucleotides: TGTGCCAGCAGCTACTTATCGAACACCGGGGAGCTGTTTTTT. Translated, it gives CASSYLSNTGELFF.

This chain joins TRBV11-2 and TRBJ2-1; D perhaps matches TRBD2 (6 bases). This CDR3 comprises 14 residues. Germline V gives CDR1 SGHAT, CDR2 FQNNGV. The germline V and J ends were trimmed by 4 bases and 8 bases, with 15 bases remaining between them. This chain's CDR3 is CASSSPRRRDEQFF. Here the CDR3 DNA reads TGTGCCAGCAGCTCCCCTAGGAGGAGGGATGAGCAGTTCTTC.

CDR3 protein: CARHTGLIDKNIQYF. CDR3 nucleotide sequence: TGTGCCAGACACACAGGGTTGATAGACAAAAACATTCAGTACTTC. The chain uses TRBV11-3 and TRBJ2-4, with a weak D call TRBD1 (6 bases). The V end was cut by 9 bases, the J end by 3 bases, with 18 bases between. Germline lookup yields CDR1 SGHNT and CDR2 YENEEA. The CDR3 runs 15 residues.

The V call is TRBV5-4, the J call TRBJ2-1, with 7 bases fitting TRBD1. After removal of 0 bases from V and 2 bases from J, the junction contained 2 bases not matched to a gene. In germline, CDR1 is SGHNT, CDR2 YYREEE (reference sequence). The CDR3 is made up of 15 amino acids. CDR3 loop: CASSLDRGPYNEQFF. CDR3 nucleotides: TGTGCCAGCAGCTTGGACAGGGGTCCCTACAATGAGCAGTTCTTC. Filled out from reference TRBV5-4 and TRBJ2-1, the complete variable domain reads ETGVTQSPTHLIKTRGQQVTLRCSSQSGHNTVSWYQQALGQGPQFIFQYYREEENGRGNFPPRFSGLQFPNYSSELNVNALELDDSALYLCASSLDRGPYNEQFFGPGTRLTVL.

As DNA, the CDR3 is TGCGCCAGCAGTGAGAAACCTAGCGGGGGGGCCAAGGATGAGCAGTTCTTC. This gives the protein CASSEKPSGGAKDEQFF. The chain uses TRBV10-1 and TRBJ2-1; 12 nucleotides line up with TRBD2. Germline trimming cut 2 bases from V and 8 bases from J; bases unmatched to any gene: 10. This CDR3 spans 17 amino acids. Germline-derived CDR1 and CDR2 are WNHNN and SYGVQD (reference sequence).

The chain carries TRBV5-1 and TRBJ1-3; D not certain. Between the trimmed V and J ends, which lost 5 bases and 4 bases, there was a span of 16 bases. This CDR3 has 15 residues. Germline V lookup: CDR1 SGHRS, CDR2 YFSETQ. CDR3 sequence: CASSPDGTTGNTIYF. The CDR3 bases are TGCGCCAGCAGTCCAGACGGAACTACAGGAAACACCATATATTTT.

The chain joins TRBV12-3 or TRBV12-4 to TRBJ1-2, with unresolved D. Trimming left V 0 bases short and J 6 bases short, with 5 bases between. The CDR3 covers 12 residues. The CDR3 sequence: CASSLAGDGYTF. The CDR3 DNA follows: TGTGCCAGCAGTTTAGCCGGAGATGGCTACACCTTC.

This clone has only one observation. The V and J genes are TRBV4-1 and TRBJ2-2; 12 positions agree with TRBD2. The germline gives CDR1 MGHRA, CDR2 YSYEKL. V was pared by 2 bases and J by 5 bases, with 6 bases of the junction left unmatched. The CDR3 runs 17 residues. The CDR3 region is CASSQLAGGPGTGELFF. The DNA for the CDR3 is TGCGCCAGCAGCCAACTAGCGGGGGGGCCGGGGACCGGGGAGCTGTTTTTT.

In DNA form, the CDR3 reads TGCGCCAGCAGCAGGACTAGCGGGGCCTTAGGGTTCTTC. Translating it yields CASSRTSGALGFF. The chain couples TRBV5-1 to TRBJ2-1; TRBD2 agrees at 12 bases. With V trimmed by 4 bases and J by 15 bases, 8 bases remained unmatched. CDR1 SGHRS and CDR2 YFSETQ come from the germline V gene. The CDR3 totals 13 residues.

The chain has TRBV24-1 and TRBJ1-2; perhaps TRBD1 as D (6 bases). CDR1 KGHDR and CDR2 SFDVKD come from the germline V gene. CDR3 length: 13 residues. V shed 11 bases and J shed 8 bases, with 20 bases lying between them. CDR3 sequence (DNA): TGTGCCATCCCACCCAGGGGAAACGACGGCTACACCTTC. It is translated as CAIPPRGNDGYTF.

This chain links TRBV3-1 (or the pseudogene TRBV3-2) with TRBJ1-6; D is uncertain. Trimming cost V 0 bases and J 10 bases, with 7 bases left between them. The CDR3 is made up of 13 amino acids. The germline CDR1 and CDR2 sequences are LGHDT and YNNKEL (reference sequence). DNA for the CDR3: TGTGCCAGCAGCCAAGATGAGACATCACCCCTCCACTTT. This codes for CASSQDETSPLHF.

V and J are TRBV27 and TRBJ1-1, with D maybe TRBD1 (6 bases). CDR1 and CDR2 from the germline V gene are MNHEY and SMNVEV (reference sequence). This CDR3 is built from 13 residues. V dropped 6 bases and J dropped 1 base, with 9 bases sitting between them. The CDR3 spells CASSYRENTEAFF. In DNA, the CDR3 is TGTGCCAGCAGCTACAGGGAGAACACTGAAGCTTTCTTT.

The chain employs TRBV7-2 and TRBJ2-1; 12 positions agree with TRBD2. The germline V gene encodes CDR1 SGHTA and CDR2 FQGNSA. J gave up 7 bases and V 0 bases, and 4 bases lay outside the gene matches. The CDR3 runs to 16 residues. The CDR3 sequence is CASSLASSGGANEQFF. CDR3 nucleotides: TGTGCCAGCAGCTTAGCATCTAGCGGGGGGGCGAATGAGCAGTTCTTC.

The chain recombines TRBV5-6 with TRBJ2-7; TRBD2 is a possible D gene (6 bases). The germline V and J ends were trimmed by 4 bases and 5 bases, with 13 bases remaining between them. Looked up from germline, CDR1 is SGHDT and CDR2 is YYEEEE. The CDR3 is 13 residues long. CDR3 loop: CASSPSGLDEQYF. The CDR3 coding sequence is TGTGCCAGCAGCCCATCGGGACTCGACGAGCAGTACTTC.

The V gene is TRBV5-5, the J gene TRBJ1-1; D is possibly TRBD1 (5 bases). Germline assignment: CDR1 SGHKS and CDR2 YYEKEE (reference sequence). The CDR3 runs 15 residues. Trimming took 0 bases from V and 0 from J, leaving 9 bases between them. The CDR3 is CASSLALGVNTEAFF. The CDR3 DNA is TGTGCCAGCAGCTTGGCTCTAGGGGTGAACACTGAAGCTTTCTTT.

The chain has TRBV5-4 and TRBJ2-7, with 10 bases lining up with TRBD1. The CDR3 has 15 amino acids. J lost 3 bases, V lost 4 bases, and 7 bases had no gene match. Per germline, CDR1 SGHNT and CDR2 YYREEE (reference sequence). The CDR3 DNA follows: TGTGCCAGCAGCCTGCCGGGACAGGGGATCTACGAGCAGTACTTC. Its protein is CASSLPGQGIYEQYF.

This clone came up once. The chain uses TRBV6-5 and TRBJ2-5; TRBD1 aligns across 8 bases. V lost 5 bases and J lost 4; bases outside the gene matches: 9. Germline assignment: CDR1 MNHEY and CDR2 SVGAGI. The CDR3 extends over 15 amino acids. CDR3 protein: CASSLQGGRGETQYF. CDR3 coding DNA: TGTGCCAGCAGTCTACAGGGGGGCAGAGGAGAGACCCAGTACTTC.

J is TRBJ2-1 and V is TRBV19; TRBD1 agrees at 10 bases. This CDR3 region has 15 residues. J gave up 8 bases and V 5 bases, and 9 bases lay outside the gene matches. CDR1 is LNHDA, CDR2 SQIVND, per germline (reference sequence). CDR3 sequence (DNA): TGTGCCAGTAGTGCCTCCGGGACAGGGGTCTATGAGCAGTTCTTC. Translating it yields CASSASGTGVYEQFF.